The rows below give T cell receptor beta chains drawn from one sample of a study of early T cells in non-severe SARS-CoV-2 infection. TCRdb passed the 5' RACE reads through MiXCR, listing each CDR3 protein once. There are around 80,000 distinct CDR3 sequences in the sample; approximately 15% occur only once, and around 1.5% lies in the top ten. Sequencing was done on a sample of whole blood. The receptors come from an adult who was a healthcare worker with PCR-confirmed SARS-CoV-2 infection or an uninfected control (not recorded which). Both conserved end residues are trimmed from each CDR3.

v_call: TRBV5-4; cdr3_aa: ASSLAPGVSYEQY
v_call: TRBV9; cdr3_aa: ASSASLTGREGKLF
v_call: TRBV3-1; cdr3_aa: ASSRRDRVGAF
v_call: TRBV15; cdr3_aa: ATGADGKL
v_call: TRBV29-1; cdr3_aa: SVEDRTAYNEQF
v_call: TRBV9; cdr3_aa: FRRTQY
v_call: TRBV3-1; cdr3_aa: ASSQDRREADTQY
v_call: TRBV6-1; cdr3_aa: ASTRDSQETQY
v_call: TRBV10-2; cdr3_aa: ASSESFKVTDTQY
v_call: TRBV29-1; cdr3_aa: SVNGGNTIY
v_call: TRBV7-2; cdr3_aa: ASSYRQGNYGYT
v_call: TRBV18; cdr3_aa: ASAKDRTYTDTQY
v_call: TRBV20-1; cdr3_aa: SAERQRMNTEAF
v_call: TRBV12-3/TRBV12-4; cdr3_aa: ASSLGGVTAALYNEQF
v_call: TRBV20-1; cdr3_aa: SASKSDSSNQPQH
v_call: TRBV12-3/TRBV12-4; cdr3_aa: ASSRGGGVQETQY
v_call: TRBV12-3/TRBV12-4; cdr3_aa: ASSLEPSLGSSQETQY
v_call: TRBV10-3; cdr3_aa: AISGLNNEQF
v_call: TRBV20-1; cdr3_aa: SAVVGGGYT
v_call: TRBV7-2; cdr3_aa: ASVNRGRKEETQY
v_call: TRBV7-8; cdr3_aa: ASREPGANTGELF
v_call: TRBV6-5; cdr3_aa: ASSYSSPAGGYEQY
v_call: TRBV24-1; cdr3_aa: ATSDRGGGALDTQY
v_call: TRBV18; cdr3_aa: ASSPLSETQY
v_call: TRBV20-1; cdr3_aa: SARPPGPDNSPLH
v_call: TRBV7-2; cdr3_aa: ASSLERSDTQY
v_call: TRBV7-2; cdr3_aa: ASSLLGTSVRDTQY
v_call: TRBV20-1; cdr3_aa: SARPHERSYEQY
v_call: TRBV15; cdr3_aa: ATSRETGGSDEQF
v_call: TRBV30; cdr3_aa: AWKGNTGELF
v_call: TRBV5-6; cdr3_aa: ASSLVGRGQGLNEAF
v_call: TRBV3-1; cdr3_aa: ASSRDRSEQY
v_call: TRBV20-1; cdr3_aa: SARGSGNQPQH
v_call: TRBV12-3/TRBV12-4; cdr3_aa: ASSFGGGEADTQY
v_call: TRBV19; cdr3_aa: ASRGQGPYGYT
v_call: TRBV7-2; cdr3_aa: ASSSPRGGEQF
v_call: TRBV11-2; cdr3_aa: ASSLDRVQETQY
v_call: TRBV7-8; cdr3_aa: ASSLARGLAGGPSYEQY
v_call: TRBV7-6; cdr3_aa: ASSSLSGALPGELF
v_call: TRBV11-2; cdr3_aa: ASSSLRGPIDNEQF
v_call: TRBV12-3/TRBV12-4; cdr3_aa: ASSSQGPTDTQY
v_call: TRBV7-9; cdr3_aa: ASSSHGGNEKLF
v_call: TRBV10-3; cdr3_aa: AISYQGGTYEQY
v_call: TRBV18; cdr3_aa: ASSPSMLNTEAF
v_call: TRBV11-1; cdr3_aa: ASSSKSPTGELF
v_call: TRBV7-2; cdr3_aa: ASSSQGGQPQH
v_call: TRBV5-1; cdr3_aa: ASSLFSGGDEQF
v_call: TRBV7-6; cdr3_aa: ASSALGSPLH
v_call: TRBV6-6; cdr3_aa: ASSYSASGGTDTQY
v_call: TRBV29-1; cdr3_aa: SSEDRTGSDTQY
v_call: TRBV7-9; cdr3_aa: ASSFKSDGQRGSPLH
v_call: TRBV30; cdr3_aa: GLGRERGGLTGELF
v_call: TRBV10-3; cdr3_aa: AISRNNQPQH
v_call: TRBV20-1; cdr3_aa: SAMRTSEKPYEQY
v_call: TRBV4-1; cdr3_aa: ASSQDEWATGRDEQY
v_call: TRBV20-1; cdr3_aa: SARDLALAGRDTQY
v_call: TRBV11-2; cdr3_aa: ASSKERGAITQY
v_call: TRBV5-1; cdr3_aa: ASSRLDRVGANVLT